The TCR beta chain under discussion was sequenced for a study of cytomegalovirus exposure and HLA in healthy donors (dated by TCRdb to about 2017). A note on the overall study: According to an earlier analysis of several hundred of the donors, about 179 million T cells yielded 117 million unique TCR beta sequences and around 280 Gb of sequence data. An early release covering roughly 600 HLA-typed donors comprised about 300 gigabases of sequencing data and tens of millions of unique TCR sequences. Of the 300 to 500 genotyped donors, approximately 80% were placed in the genetic ancestry cluster associated with self-reported Caucasian donors. The study was designed to test whether signatures of past pathogen exposure could be identified by cataloging public T cell receptors. Using immunosequencing, the study profiled T cell repertoires from fewer than 700 subjects and related those repertoires to cytomegalovirus serostatus. A separate validation cohort of 100 to 150 different subjects was used in addition to the roughly 620-subject first cohort. To predict cytomegalovirus infection status, the study combined high-throughput TCR immunosequencing, statistical association of individual TCRs with disease status, and machine learning. A later analysis re-examined previously published TCR beta repertoires from about 700 donors and added high-resolution HLA genotyping to investigate patterns of TCR occurrence. In the later analysis, no new phenotypic data were used to find candidate immune exposures; instead, reliance was placed on TCR beta sequences and their occurrence across donors. In an earlier analysis of 500 to 650 of the donors, high-throughput TCR beta sequencing was used to judge whether each TCR beta V gene segment behaved as functional or pseudogenic. Donor age, sex, ethnicity and CMV serostatus were compiled together with the repertoire data. In a later genetic analysis, genome-wide SNP genotypes for about 65% of the roughly 670 donors were used, and that subset was treated as a discovery cohort. Every repertoire in the discovery cohort had been generated on one and the same sequencing platform. HLA typing included class I and class II loci at four-digit resolution. The number of typed donors differed by locus: roughly 629-640 for A, B, C, DRB1 and DQB1; about 520 for DQA1; 606 for DPA1; and roughly 490 for DPB1. A handful of DR-DQ haplotypes were handled as single units for association and clustering because linkage in the cohort was strong. Among almost 400 genotyped donors of the cohort, an average of approximately 230,000 unique TCR beta nucleotide sequences were sequenced per donor, roughly 20% of them non-productive. Study-level results and caveats: Most TCR sequences were seen in very few donors, while some public TCRs were found in many individuals. Most CMV-associated TCR beta chains appeared to be HLA-restricted in a later analysis, and the HLA associations seemed to be driven largely by CMV exposure. For the cohort, immune exposure information was limited to CMV serostatus. Because HLA typing was missing for some donors at each locus, association tests included only the typed subset. In a later analysis, the rate of TCR association differed among HLA loci, with DRB1 alleles having the most associated TCRs and HLA-C alleles having the fewest. A later analysis associated some 17,000 TCR beta sequences with specific HLA alleles at a false discovery rate of 0.05. An association between a missense DCLRE1C variant and V-gene and J-gene trimming of TCR beta chains was found in a later genetic analysis and replicated in an independent cohort. Because counts were too low, roughly 17 rarely observed V segments, including chromosome 9 orphons, were left out of the earlier analysis of some 600 of the donors. In a later analysis, several top co-occurrence clusters were reported to appear linked to parvovirus B19, influenza, CMV and Epstein-Barr virus. Correlated functional status among segregating V segments might reflect linkage disequilibrium, but an unknown experimental factor could not be ruled out. In a later genetic analysis, fewer N-insertions in productive TCRs were reported among donors in an Asian-associated ancestry cluster than the roughly 640-donor mean. Cytomegalovirus status was reported to be diagnosed by the classifier with high specificity and sensitivity in both the original and validation cohorts. The cohort was sequenced for TCR beta chains only, and without alpha or paired-chain data the features that could be detected were limited. The presence/absence analyses assumed that sequencing depth was roughly uniform across donors, and that assumption may not be true. A few of the identified cytomegalovirus-associated TCR beta chains were confirmed in vitro to be specific for cytomegalovirus antigens. A later analysis found that HLA-associated TCR beta chains were more clonally expanded and had lower generation probabilities than equally common non-associated chains. An earlier analysis of approximately 540 of the donors showed that most TCR beta V segments appeared in productive rearrangements either about 87% or about 30% of the time, which broadly matched IMGT annotations. In the study, some 160 TCR beta chains were listed as associated with cytomegalovirus. Strong co-occurrence of HLA alleles, especially DR and DQ, made assigning TCR associations to individual alleles difficult. A group of highly shared sequence variants was considered likely to be a technical artifact of the sequencing pipeline. A further reported finding was that TCR beta sequences accurately predicted the HLA-A and HLA-B alleles for most subjects in the first cohort. According to the authors, the approach could potentially be generalized to other disease states and immunological phenotypes. Some IMGT-functional V segments, including TRBV6-2 and TRBV6-3, could not be told apart with the 87-base-pair reads, so those segments were excluded.

Library method: the immunoSEQ multiplex PCR assay. A mixture of 60 forward primers for TCR Vbeta segments and 13 reverse primers for TCR Jbeta segments was used in the multiplex PCR. Amplification of the CDR3 region of rearranged TCR beta genes was performed with a multiplex PCR assay on genomic DNA. Amplified TCR beta libraries were sequenced as 87-base-pair reads on the Illumina HiSeq System. In the paper's pipeline: A later analysis counted some 74 million unique TCR beta chains across the 550 to 700 repertoires, and some 11 million of these chains were shared by at least two donors. Raw reads were error-corrected and collapsed into unique sequences with a nearest-neighbor algorithm that merged closely related sequences to remove PCR and sequencing errors. CDR3 sequences were aligned to IMGT reference sequences to assign V, D and J gene segments. Each retained sequence needed at least a six-nucleotide match to both a V gene segment and a J gene segment. Rearrangements were classified as productive when the CDR3 lacked stop codons and remained in frame with V and J, and all other rearrangements were classified as non-productive. Following IMGT convention, CDR3 was defined as the stretch from the second conserved V-encoded cysteine up to the conserved J-encoded phenylalanine. Sequences without an unambiguous match to a single V gene segment were excluded from the earlier analysis of approximately 600 of the donors. In an earlier analysis of some 590 of the donors, a V segment was called functional when productive rearrangements were above 56.7%, and segregating when the standard deviation between donors exceeded 5%. A statistical classification framework was built to diagnose cytomegalovirus status from the catalog of TCR beta chain sequences. V and J gene assignment, in a later analysis, came from comparing TCR nucleotide sequences with IMGT/GENE-DB human TR gene sequences. In a later analysis, CDR3 sequences and most-parsimonious VDJ recombination scenarios were assigned using the TCRdist pipeline. In a later analysis, each TCR beta chain was defined by its CDR3 amino acid sequence together with its V-gene family, and reads lacking a unique V-gene family were excluded. As a way to deal with suspected cross-contamination and a sequencing artifact, a later analysis dropped 450 to 700 nucleotide sequences that were highly shared and had low generation probability. For each public chain, a later analysis derived a clonal expansion index from normalized ranks of inferred template counts within each repertoire. In a later analysis, generation probabilities were computed with a VDJ recombination model fitted to out-of-frame rearrangements, and the resulting probabilities were checked against IGoR. In a later analysis, hypergeometric tests were used to score TCR-TCR, TCR-HLA and TCR-CMV co-occurrence, with a repertoire-size bias correction applied to TCR pairs. In a later analysis, false discovery rates were estimated by permuting HLA or CMV assignments 20 times. A later analysis grouped co-occurring TCRs with DBSCAN, adding TCRdist sequence similarity when clustering within HLA-allele-positive subsets. Repertoires with fewer than 30,000 or more than 120,000 public chains were left out of co-occurrence clustering, as were a few repertoires with anomalous nucleotide sharing. TCRdb holds this immuneACCESS table with in-frame rearrangements only. Some clones are missing; in checked studies, unresolved V genes explain under half, and the rest has no known cause. V, J and clone size were drawn from that table, and D and trimming were deduced from the DNA. The table held for this sample gives around 57,000 clones. 11% of the sample is in the top ten clones.

From its cysteine to its phenylalanine, the CDR3 spans 16 amino acids. Only the CDR3 DNA stays, 48 bases, in frame from base 1. For CDR1 and CDR2, the germline V gene lists MGHRA and YSYEKL. A distance of 15 bases separates the germline ends of V and J, which lose 6 bases and 0 bases respectively. The cohort comprised under 700 healthy bone marrow donors. At the time of sampling, every cohort member was nominally healthy, though immune exposures that went unrecorded were likely present. The donor tested CMV seropositive and was one of the 289 seropositive cohort members. A peripheral blood sample was provided by each donor, and peripheral blood mononuclear cells were used for TCR beta sequencing. The Qiagen DNeasy Blood Extraction Kit was used to extract genomic DNA from the blood cell samples. Comment on this clone: This clone's antigen is unknown.

The receptor was isolated from a woman between 45 and 60 years old in good health and CMV-seropositive. Sequencing was performed on PBMCs. The chain uses TRBV4-1 and TRBJ1-3, and the D gene may be TRBD1, 5 bases matching. CDR3 reads: CASRHPDSTSGNTIYF. The bases read TGCGCCAGCAGACACCCTGACAGCACCTCTGGAAACACCATATATTTT.